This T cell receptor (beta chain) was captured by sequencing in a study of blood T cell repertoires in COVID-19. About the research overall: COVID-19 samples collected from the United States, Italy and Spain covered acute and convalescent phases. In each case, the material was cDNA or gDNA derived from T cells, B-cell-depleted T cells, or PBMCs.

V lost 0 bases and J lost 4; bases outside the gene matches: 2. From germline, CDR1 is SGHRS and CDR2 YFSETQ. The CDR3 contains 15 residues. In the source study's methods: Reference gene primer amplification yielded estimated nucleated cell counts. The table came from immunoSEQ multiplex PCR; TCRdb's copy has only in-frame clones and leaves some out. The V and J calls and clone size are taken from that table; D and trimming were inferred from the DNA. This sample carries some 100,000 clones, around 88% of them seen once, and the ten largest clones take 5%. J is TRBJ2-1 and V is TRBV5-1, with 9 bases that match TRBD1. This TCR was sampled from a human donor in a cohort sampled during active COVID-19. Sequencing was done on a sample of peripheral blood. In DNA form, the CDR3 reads TGCGCCAGCAGCTTGGGGACAGGGGATTACAATGAGCAGTTCTTC. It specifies CASSLGTGDYNEQFF.